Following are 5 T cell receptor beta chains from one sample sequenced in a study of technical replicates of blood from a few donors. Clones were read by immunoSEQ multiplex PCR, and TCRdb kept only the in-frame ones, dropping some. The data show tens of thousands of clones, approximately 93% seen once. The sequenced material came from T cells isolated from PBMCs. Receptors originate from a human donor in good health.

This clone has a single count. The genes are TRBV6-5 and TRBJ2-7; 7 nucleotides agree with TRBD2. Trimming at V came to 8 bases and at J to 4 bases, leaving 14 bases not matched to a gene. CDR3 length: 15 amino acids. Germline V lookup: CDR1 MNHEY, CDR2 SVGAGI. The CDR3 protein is CASHPRGTRRYEQYF. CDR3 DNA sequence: TGTGCCAGCCATCCGCGGGGGACTCGGAGGTACGAGCAGTACTTC.

The CDR3 bases are TGTGCCAGCAGTCTGTCCCGGGACAGGGACTCACCCCTCCACTTT. It translates to CASSLSRDRDSPLHF. The chain uses TRBV27 and TRBJ1-6; 9 positions agree with TRBD1. The CDR3 runs to 15 residues. Germline V gene lookup returns CDR1 MNHEY and CDR2 SMNVEV (reference sequence). Losses at the gene ends were 5 bases for V and 10 bases for J; bases not matched to a gene: 9.

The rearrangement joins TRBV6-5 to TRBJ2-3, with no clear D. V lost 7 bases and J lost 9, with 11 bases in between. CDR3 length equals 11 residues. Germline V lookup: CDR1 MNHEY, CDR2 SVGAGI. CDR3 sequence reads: CASKLGSTQYF. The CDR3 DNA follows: TGTGCCAGCAAGCTAGGTTCGACGCAGTATTTT.

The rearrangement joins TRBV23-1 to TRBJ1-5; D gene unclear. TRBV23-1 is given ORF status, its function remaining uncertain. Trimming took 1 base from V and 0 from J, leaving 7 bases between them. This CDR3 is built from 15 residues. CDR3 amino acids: CASSQLRDSNQPQHF. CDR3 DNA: TGCGCCAGCAGTCAATTGAGAGATAGCAATCAGCCCCAGCATTTT.

In DNA form, the CDR3 reads TGTGCCAGCAGTTTATTGGCGGGAGTGCCAGATACGCAGTATTTT. This translates into CASSLLAGVPDTQYF. The chain joins TRBV28 to TRBJ2-3; 7 nucleotides match TRBD2. The CDR3 consists of 15 residues. The V segment lost 1 base and the J segment 4 bases; nucleotides outside the gene matches: 5. Germline V lookup: CDR1 MDHEN, CDR2 SYDVKM.